A selection of T cell receptor beta chains follows, all from one sample in a study of T cell responses to AZD1222 COVID-19 vaccine. The data were produced by immunoSEQ multiplex PCR, yet TCRdb's version contains in-frame clones alone and is incomplete. The data contain around 200,000 clones, 90% to 95% of them singletons. Specimen: peripheral blood, collected 28 days after the second AZD1222 dose. These receptors were collected from an adult who received the AZD1222 COVID-19 vaccine. Each CDR3 is given with its conserved first and last residue. The order of the fields is CDR3 length, V gene, J gene, clone size, D gene, CDR3 protein, CDR3 DNA. D genes are given only for firm matches. Only some rows state a clone size, as once, few, many or a class for expanded clones.

CDR3 length: 14; V gene: TRBV6-1; J gene: TRBJ2-3; clone size: .; D gene: .; CDR3 protein: CASSEEGGRLVRYF; CDR3 DNA: TGTGCCAGCAGTGAAGAGGGGGGCCGGCTGGTTCGGTATTTT
CDR3 length: 14; V gene: TRBV9; J gene: TRBJ2-1; clone size: .; D gene: TRBD2; CDR3 protein: CASELLAGVGEQFF; CDR3 DNA: TGTGCCAGTGAGTTGCTAGCGGGAGTGGGTGAGCAGTTCTTC
CDR3 length: 15; V gene: TRBV6-5; J gene: TRBJ1-4; clone size: .; D gene: TRBD1; CDR3 protein: CASGTGAITNEKLFF; CDR3 DNA: TGTGCCAGCGGAACAGGGGCGATAACTAATGAAAAACTGTTTTTT
CDR3 length: 13; V gene: TRBV5-1; J gene: TRBJ2-3; clone size: .; D gene: .; CDR3 protein: CASSSGATDTQYF; CDR3 DNA: TGCGCCAGCAGCTCAGGCGCTACAGATACGCAGTATTTT
CDR3 length: 14; V gene: TRBV20-1; J gene: TRBJ1-5; clone size: .; D gene: .; CDR3 protein: CSASQGLSNQPQHF; CDR3 DNA: TGCAGTGCTAGTCAGGGGTTAAGCAATCAGCCCCAGCATTTT
CDR3 length: 12; V gene: TRBV7-9; J gene: TRBJ2-1; clone size: .; D gene: .; CDR3 protein: CASSYLGNEQFF; CDR3 DNA: TGTGCCAGCAGCTATCTTGGCAATGAGCAGTTCTTC
CDR3 length: 13; V gene: TRBV7-8; J gene: TRBJ1-6; clone size: .; D gene: .; CDR3 protein: CASQGLYNSPLHF; CDR3 DNA: TGTGCCAGCCAGGGGTTATATAATTCACCCCTCCACTTT
CDR3 length: 15; V gene: TRBV28; J gene: TRBJ1-1; clone size: .; D gene: .; CDR3 protein: CASRTPPGGRTEAFF; CDR3 DNA: TGTGCCAGCAGAACACCTCCGGGGGGGAGAACTGAAGCTTTCTTT
CDR3 length: 14; V gene: TRBV6-5; J gene: TRBJ2-3; clone size: .; D gene: .; CDR3 protein: CASSYTPGSDTQYF; CDR3 DNA: TGTGCCAGCAGTTACACCCCGGGTTCAGATACGCAGTATTTT
CDR3 length: 13; V gene: TRBV7-3; J gene: TRBJ2-1; clone size: .; D gene: .; CDR3 protein: CASSLTQGNEQFF; CDR3 DNA: TGTGCCAGCAGCTTAACACAGGGCAATGAGCAGTTCTTC
CDR3 length: 14; V gene: TRBV19; J gene: TRBJ2-2; clone size: .; D gene: TRBD1; CDR3 protein: CASRQGATTGELFF; CDR3 DNA: TGTGCCAGTCGGCAGGGGGCGACCACCGGGGAGCTGTTTTTT
CDR3 length: 14; V gene: TRBV6-6; J gene: TRBJ1-1; clone size: .; D gene: .; CDR3 protein: CASTFPTANTEAFF; CDR3 DNA: TGTGCCAGCACTTTCCCGACAGCGAACACTGAAGCTTTCTTT
CDR3 length: 12; V gene: TRBV29-1; J gene: TRBJ2-5; clone size: .; D gene: TRBD1; CDR3 protein: CSFTGDQETQYF; CDR3 DNA: TGCAGTTTCACAGGGGACCAAGAGACCCAGTACTTC
CDR3 length: 17; V gene: TRBV24-1; J gene: TRBJ2-3; clone size: .; D gene: .; CDR3 protein: CATSDFGQGLLTDTQYF; CDR3 DNA: TGTGCCACCAGTGATTTTGGGCAGGGGCTTCTCACAGATACGCAGTATTTT
CDR3 length: 13; V gene: TRBV10-1; J gene: TRBJ2-1; clone size: .; D gene: TRBD1; CDR3 protein: CASRVQGTNEQFF; CDR3 DNA: TGCGCCAGTAGGGTACAGGGGACAAATGAGCAGTTCTTC
CDR3 length: 13; V gene: TRBV12-3/TRBV12-4; J gene: TRBJ1-1; clone size: .; D gene: .; CDR3 protein: CASSLGSITEAFF; CDR3 DNA: TGTGCCAGCAGTTTAGGGTCGATCACTGAAGCTTTCTTT
CDR3 length: 18; V gene: TRBV5-5; J gene: TRBJ2-3; clone size: .; D gene: .; CDR3 protein: CASRMFSVSGVGTDTQYF; CDR3 DNA: TGTGCCAGCAGGATGTTCAGCGTTTCAGGGGTGGGGACAGATACGCAGTATTTT
CDR3 length: 16; V gene: TRBV6-5; J gene: TRBJ1-6; clone size: .; D gene: .; CDR3 protein: CASSYGRSSGNSPLHF; CDR3 DNA: TGTGCCAGCAGTTACGGGAGATCCAGTGGGAATTCACCCCTCCACTTT
CDR3 length: 16; V gene: TRBV7-8; J gene: TRBJ1-4; clone size: .; D gene: .; CDR3 protein: CASSRRVFATNEKLFF; CDR3 DNA: TGTGCCAGCAGCCGTCGGGTGTTTGCAACTAATGAAAAACTGTTTTTT
CDR3 length: 14; V gene: TRBV5-1; J gene: TRBJ2-7; clone size: .; D gene: .; CDR3 protein: CASSLGGESYEQYF; CDR3 DNA: TGCGCCAGCAGCTTGGGCGGGGAATCCTACGAGCAGTACTTC
CDR3 length: 15; V gene: TRBV28; J gene: TRBJ1-5; clone size: .; D gene: TRBD1; CDR3 protein: CATQLGTANNQPQHF; CDR3 DNA: TGTGCCACCCAACTAGGGACAGCAAACAATCAGCCCCAGCATTTT
CDR3 length: 15; V gene: TRBV7-3; J gene: TRBJ2-2; clone size: .; D gene: .; CDR3 protein: CASGWRDGNTGELFF; CDR3 DNA: TGTGCCAGCGGATGGCGGGACGGAAACACCGGGGAGCTGTTTTTT
CDR3 length: 12; V gene: TRBV6-2/TRBV6-3; J gene: TRBJ2-7; clone size: .; D gene: .; CDR3 protein: CASSGVGYEQYF; CDR3 DNA: TGTGCCAGCAGTGGCGTGGGCTACGAGCAGTACTTC
CDR3 length: 18; V gene: TRBV27; J gene: TRBJ1-5; clone size: .; D gene: .; CDR3 protein: CASSRTGTDYYSNQPQHF; CDR3 DNA: TGTGCCAGCAGCCGAACCGGGACGGATTATTATAGCAATCAGCCCCAGCATTTT
CDR3 length: 15; V gene: TRBV19; J gene: TRBJ2-7; clone size: .; D gene: .; CDR3 protein: CASSIDLGLTSEQYF; CDR3 DNA: TGTGCCAGTAGTATAGATCTAGGGCTGACCTCGGAGCAGTACTTC
CDR3 length: 15; V gene: TRBV19; J gene: TRBJ1-3; clone size: .; D gene: .; CDR3 protein: CASSSTDSSGNTIYF; CDR3 DNA: TGTGCCAGTAGTTCTACGGACAGCTCTGGAAACACCATATATTTT
CDR3 length: 16; V gene: TRBV5-1; J gene: TRBJ2-1; clone size: .; D gene: TRBD2; CDR3 protein: CASSLETGLAGYEQFF; CDR3 DNA: TGCGCCAGCAGCTTGGAAACTGGACTAGCGGGATATGAGCAGTTCTTC
CDR3 length: 13; V gene: TRBV12-3/TRBV12-4; J gene: TRBJ2-5; clone size: .; D gene: .; CDR3 protein: CASSSGATETQYF; CDR3 DNA: TGTGCCAGCAGCTCGGGGGCAACGGAGACCCAGTACTTC
CDR3 length: 16; V gene: TRBV5-8; J gene: TRBJ2-2; clone size: .; D gene: .; CDR3 protein: CASSSFRGGDTGELFF; CDR3 DNA: TGTGCCAGCAGCTCGTTCAGGGGTGGGGACACCGGGGAGCTGTTTTTT
CDR3 length: 14; V gene: TRBV6-6; J gene: TRBJ1-5; clone size: .; D gene: .; CDR3 protein: CASRTQGSGQPQHF; CDR3 DNA: TGTGCCAGCAGGACTCAGGGGTCGGGTCAGCCCCAGCATTTT
CDR3 length: 13; V gene: TRBV29-1; J gene: TRBJ1-6; clone size: .; D gene: .; CDR3 protein: CSVGTSYNSPLHF; CDR3 DNA: TGCAGCGTGGGGACCTCCTATAATTCACCCCTCCACTTT
CDR3 length: 15; V gene: TRBV2; J gene: TRBJ1-5; clone size: .; D gene: TRBD1; CDR3 protein: CASSGGQYSNQPQHF; CDR3 DNA: TGTGCCAGCAGTGGGGGACAGTATAGCAATCAGCCCCAGCATTTT
CDR3 length: 12; V gene: TRBV30; J gene: TRBJ1-5; clone size: .; D gene: .; CDR3 protein: CAWSVGIQPQHF; CDR3 DNA: TGTGCCTGGAGTGTAGGGATTCAGCCCCAGCATTTT
CDR3 length: 18; V gene: TRBV15; J gene: TRBJ1-5; clone size: .; D gene: TRBD1; CDR3 protein: CATSRYPQGQLTMQPQHF; CDR3 DNA: TGTGCCACCAGCAGATATCCCCAGGGACAGCTTACCATGCAGCCCCAGCATTTT
CDR3 length: 14; V gene: TRBV7-8; J gene: TRBJ2-5; clone size: .; D gene: .; CDR3 protein: CASSFVQGWKTQYF; CDR3 DNA: TGTGCCAGCAGCTTTGTGCAGGGGTGGAAGACCCAGTACTTC
CDR3 length: 17; V gene: TRBV3-1/TRBV3-2; J gene: TRBJ2-2; clone size: .; D gene: .; CDR3 protein: CASSHQRFRSNTGELFF; CDR3 DNA: TGTGCCAGCAGCCACCAGCGATTCCGAAGTAACACCGGGGAGCTGTTTTTT
CDR3 length: 14; V gene: TRBV6-5; J gene: TRBJ2-7; clone size: .; D gene: TRBD1; CDR3 protein: CASRDRGMSYEQYF; CDR3 DNA: TGTGCCAGCAGGGACAGGGGGATGTCCTACGAGCAGTACTTC
CDR3 length: 15; V gene: TRBV28; J gene: TRBJ2-7; clone size: once; D gene: TRBD1; CDR3 protein: CATQGTGNPSYEQYF; CDR3 DNA: TGTGCCACCCAAGGGACAGGGAATCCCTCCTACGAGCAGTACTTC
CDR3 length: 11; V gene: TRBV25-1; J gene: TRBJ2-3; clone size: .; D gene: .; CDR3 protein: CASSYTDTQYF; CDR3 DNA: TGTGCCAGCAGCTATACAGATACGCAGTATTTT